A single sample gave rise to the 24 T cell receptor beta chains below, sequenced in a study of T cell repertoires in cytomegalovirus infection (dated 2019 in TCRdb). Sequencing used an Illumina HiSeq 1500. Using fastp at Q25 and MiXCR, TCRdb reprocessed the public reads and kept productive beta chains. Each CDR3 protein appears once, grouped with its most common genes and DNA. The sample records hundreds of thousands of distinct CDR3 sequences, about 30% of which are singletons. The top ten constitute approximately 18% of the sample. The treatment or condition label corresponds to: in vitro stimulation with specific CMV peptide epitopes to enrich CMV-specific T cells. Their cognate antigens are unknown. The material sequenced was cultured PBMCs, taken from culture after CMV antigen stimulation. The receptors come from a human donor in good health (CMV status not recorded). Some clones in this sample may be carry-over from other donors' samples.

The rearrangement uses TRBV20-1 and TRBJ2-1; 10 nucleotides align to TRBD1. V was pared by 6 bases and J by 6 bases, with 14 bases of the junction left unmatched. The CDR3 totals 16 residues. CDR1 and CDR2 (germline): DFQATT, SNEGSKA (reference sequence). The CDR3: CSAPNPRDRGSNEQFF. CDR3 DNA: TGCAGTGCACCGAACCCCCGGGACAGGGGTAGCAATGAGCAGTTCTTC.

This chain links TRBV12-5 with TRBJ2-1; a possible D gene is TRBD2 (6 bases). With 5 bases removed from V and 8 bases from J, the gap between germline ends came to 7 bases. This CDR3 has 11 amino acids. CDR1 and CDR2 (germline): LGHNT, FRNRAP. The CDR3 region has the DNA TGTGCTAGTGGTAGCGGGTATGAGCAGTTCTTC. Its translation: CASGSGYEQFF.

CDR3 in amino acids: CSARMSGRVSYPYNEQFF. In DNA, the CDR3 is TGCAGTGCTAGAATGAGCGGGAGAGTATCTTATCCCTACAATGAGCAGTTCTTC. The rearrangement joins TRBV20-1 to TRBJ2-1, with 8 bases fitting TRBD2. This CDR3 is 18 amino acids long. Germline assignment: CDR1 DFQATT and CDR2 SNEGSKA (reference sequence). With V trimmed by 2 bases and J by 2 bases, 14 bases remained unmatched.

The J gene is TRBJ2-7, the V gene TRBV20-1, with TRBD1 as a possible D gene (6 bases). The germline V and J ends were trimmed by 6 bases and 2 bases, with 14 bases remaining between them. The CDR3 has 13 residues. The germline gives CDR1 DFQATT, CDR2 SNEGSKA (reference sequence). CDR3 residues: CSAYYGTTYEQYF. DNA of the CDR3: TGCAGTGCGTACTACGGGACAACCTACGAGCAGTACTTC.

The chain has TRBV9 and TRBJ2-1, with D perhaps given as TRBD1 or TRBD2 (5 bases each). The ends were cut back, 0 bases at V and 6 bases at J, with 13 bases in the middle. The CDR3 is made up of 15 amino acids. Germline loops: CDR1 SGDLS, CDR2 YYNGEE. This chain's CDR3 is CASSVAGTIINEQFF. The CDR3 DNA sequence: TGTGCCAGCAGCGTAGCTGGGACCATAATCAATGAGCAGTTCTTC.

In its sample, this clonotype was seen many times. At one end, the junction sequence differs from germline, possibly due to a read error. The chain employs TRBV12-3 or TRBV12-4 and TRBJ2-5; a possible D gene is TRBD1 (5 bases). The CDR3 covers 14 residues. In nucleotides, the CDR3 is TGTGCCAGCAGCTTAGGCCAGGGTCAAGAGACCCAGTACTTC. Protein product: CASSLGQGQETQYF.

J is TRBJ2-7 and V is TRBV20-1, with D possibly TRBD2 on 6 matching bases. Germline V gene lookup returns CDR1 DFQATT and CDR2 SNEGSKA (reference sequence). This CDR3 contains 15 residues. The ends were cut back, 5 bases at V and 3 bases at J, with 20 bases in the middle. DNA for the CDR3: TGCAGTGCTCCCCCCTCCTCTGCCGGGGGCTACGAGCAGTACTTC. As protein: CSAPPSSAGGYEQYF.

This clonotype was counted only a few times. CDR3 nucleotide sequence: TGTGCCACCCAGAGGGCCGGGGAGCTGTTTTTT. Amino acids: CATQRAGELFF. The chain links TRBV10-3 to TRBJ2-2, with D perhaps TRBD2 (5 bases). V lost 10 bases and J 6 bases, leaving 9 bases between the germline ends. The CDR3 spans 11 residues. Looked up from germline, CDR1 is ENHRY and CDR2 is SYGVKD.

Only a few counts were recorded for this clonotype. The genes are TRBV6-6 and TRBJ2-7; D is ambiguous. CDR3 size: 13 residues. Trimming left V 10 bases short and J 3 bases short, with 16 bases between. CDR1 MNHNY and CDR2 SVGAGI come from the germline V gene (reference sequence). As DNA, the CDR3 is TGTGCCACCCGTGACGGGCCGCTCTACGAGCAGTACTTC. Its protein product is CATRDGPLYEQYF.

The chain links TRBV10-3 to TRBJ1-1, with 7 bases matching TRBD1. The CDR3 length is 14 residues. Germline-derived CDR1 and CDR2 are ENHRY and SYGVKD. Germline trimming cut 6 bases from V and 1 base from J; bases unmatched to any gene: 5. CDR3 nucleotide sequence: TGTGCCATCAGGGTCGGGACAGAGAACACTGAAGCTTTCTTT. Translating it yields CAIRVGTENTEAFF.

The rearrangement uses TRBV14 and TRBJ2-1, with D perhaps given as TRBD1 or TRBD2 (5 bases each). Germline V lookup: CDR1 SGHDN, CDR2 FVKESK. The CDR3 is 13 amino acids. The V gene lost 1 base and the J gene lost 10 bases, with 11 bases spanning the gap. The CDR3 loop reads CASSQVRGSEQFF. The CDR3 coding sequence is TGTGCCAGCAGCCAAGTGAGGGGCTCCGAGCAGTTCTTC.

The chain has TRBV7-9 and TRBJ2-1, with 11 bases aligning to TRBD1. Germline V gene sequence: CDR1 SEHNR, CDR2 FQNEAQ (reference sequence). The junction had 6 bases not matched to a gene; V was cut back by 5 bases and J by 3 bases. The CDR3 has 16 amino acids. CDR3 protein: CASSRDRGKSYNEQFF. For the CDR3, the DNA is TGTGCCAGCAGCCGGGACAGGGGGAAAAGCTACAATGAGCAGTTCTTC. Full variable domain (outside the CDR3, taken from reference TRBV7-9 and TRBJ2-1): DTGVSQNPRHKITKRGQNVTFRCDPISEHNRLYWYRQTLGQGPEFLTYFQNEAQLEKSRLLSDRFSAERPKGSFSTLEIQRTEQGDSAMYLCASSRDRGKSYNEQFFGPGTRLTVL.

V and J are TRBV7-9 and TRBJ1-6; D may be TRBD1 (6 bases). The germline V and J ends were trimmed by 5 bases and 5 bases, with 16 bases remaining between them. The CDR3 totals 16 residues. Germline V gene lookup returns CDR1 SEHNR and CDR2 FQNEAQ (reference sequence). Written as DNA, the CDR3 is TGTGCCAGCAGCCTACAACAGGGCCTGGATAATTCACCCCTCCACTTT. Amino acid sequence: CASSLQQGLDNSPLHF.

This clonotype was counted only a few times. The chain recombines TRBV20-1 with TRBJ2-4; D might be TRBD2 (5 bases). Germline loops: CDR1 DFQATT, CDR2 SNEGSKA (reference sequence). The CDR3 is 15 amino acids. V lost 3 bases to trimming and J lost 3 bases, with 15 bases between them. CDR3 amino acids: CSARVFTSGKNIQYF. The CDR3 DNA follows: TGCAGTGCTAGGGTCTTCACGAGCGGCAAAAACATTCAGTACTTC.

The chain is built from TRBV7-9 and TRBJ1-2; D is unclear. Germline V gene lookup returns CDR1 SEHNR and CDR2 FQNEAQ (reference sequence). The CDR3 covers 13 residues. The ends were cut back, 4 bases at V and 4 bases at J, with 10 bases in the middle. The CDR3 protein is CASSSVFGYGYTF. Here the CDR3 DNA reads TGTGCCAGCAGCTCGGTTTTCGGCTATGGCTACACCTTC. Supplemented by reference TRBV7-9 and TRBJ1-2, the full variable domain reads DTGVSQNPRHKITKRGQNVTFRCDPISEHNRLYWYRQTLGQGPEFLTYFQNEAQLEKSRLLSDRFSAERPKGSFSTLEIQRTEQGDSAMYLCASSSVFGYGYTFGSGTRLTVV.

This chain uses TRBV2 with TRBJ2-6, with D tentatively TRBD1 (5 bases). V was shortened by 6 bases and J by 0 bases, with 15 bases between the two germline ends. Germline V CDR1 and CDR2: SNHLY, FYNNEI. The CDR3 spans 17 residues. CDR3 protein: CASRAFDSYSGANVLTF. In DNA form, the CDR3 reads TGTGCCAGCAGAGCCTTCGACAGCTACTCTGGGGCCAACGTCCTGACTTTC.

This clonotype has only a few counts. The chain links TRBV7-2 to TRBJ1-5; possibly TRBD1 for D (5 bases). The V gene lost 5 bases and the J gene lost 7 bases, with 12 bases spanning the gap. Per germline, CDR1 SGHTA and CDR2 FQGNSA. The CDR3 covers 13 residues. CDR3 amino acids: CASSLREGQPQHF. CDR3 bases: TGTGCCAGCAGCCTCAGGGAGGGGCAGCCCCAGCATTTT. Together with reference TRBV7-2 and TRBJ1-5, the CDR3 gives the full variable domain: GAGVSQSPSNKVTEKGKDVELRCDPISGHTALYWYRQSLGQGLEFLIYFQGNSAPDKSGLPSDRFSAERTGGSVSTLTIQRTQQEDSAVYLCASSLREGQPQHFGDGTRLSIL.

The V call is TRBV2, the J call TRBJ2-1; D not certain. V lost 8 bases and J lost 1, with 12 bases in between. There are 14 residues in the CDR3. The germline V gene encodes CDR1 SNHLY and CDR2 FYNNEI. The CDR3 DNA sequence: TGTGCCAGCGCCAGTCCCCCATCCTACAATGAGCAGTTCTTC. Its protein product is CASASPPSYNEQFF.

The chain recombines TRBV20-1 with TRBJ2-5; the match to TRBD2 covers 8 bases. Per germline, CDR1 DFQATT and CDR2 SNEGSKA (reference sequence). This CDR3 region has 13 residues. V dropped 6 bases and J dropped 5; count of bases not matched to a gene: 8. The CDR3 DNA sequence: TGCAGTGCGTCGGGACTAGTCAAGGAGACCCAGTACTTC. Translation gives CSASGLVKETQYF.

The chain's CDR3 is CAISVEQNGQPQHF. The DNA of the CDR3 is TGTGCCATCAGTGTGGAGCAAAACGGTCAGCCCCAGCATTTT. The chain employs TRBV10-3 and TRBJ1-5; D is unclear. Germline CDR1 is ENHRY and CDR2 is SYGVKD. Trimming removed 4 bases from V and 6 bases from J, with 13 bases in between. The CDR3 is 14 amino acids.

In its sample, this clonotype was seen a few times. This chain uses TRBV4-1 with TRBJ2-3, with 11 bases that match TRBD2. The J segment lost 6 bases and the V segment lost 2 bases, leaving 4 bases of the junction unmatched. This CDR3 comprises 15 residues. CDR1 is MGHRA, CDR2 YSYEKL, per germline. CDR3 in amino acids: CASSQHRTSGDTQYF. In DNA form, the CDR3 reads TGCGCCAGCAGCCAACACCGGACTAGCGGGGATACGCAGTATTTT.

The sample holds a few counts of this clonotype. The chain couples TRBV20-1 to TRBJ2-5; 12 bases line up with TRBD2. This CDR3 is 15 amino acids long. CDR1 and CDR2 (germline): DFQATT, SNEGSKA (reference sequence). V lost 3 bases to trimming and J lost 5 bases; unmatched junction nucleotides: 7. The CDR3 DNA is TGCAGTGCTAGGTGGACTAGCGGGAATCGGGAGACCCAGTACTTC. Protein sequence: CSARWTSGNRETQYF.

The V gene is TRBV11-2, the J gene TRBJ2-7, with 7 bases matching TRBD2. This CDR3 spans 11 amino acids. Germline values: CDR1 SGHAT, CDR2 FQNNGV. V shed 8 bases and J 5 bases; nucleotides not matched to a gene: 3. CDR3 sequence (DNA): TGTGCCAGCTGTCGGGGGGACGAGCAGTACTTC. This encodes CASCRGDEQYF.

This clonotype was counted at least ten times. The rearrangement joins TRBV7-2 to TRBJ2-5; perhaps D is TRBD1 or TRBD2 (5 bases each). The CDR3 has 13 residues. CDR1 is SGHTA, CDR2 FQGNSA, per germline. Deletions cut 4 bases from V and 2 bases from J, with 8 bases between. For the CDR3, the DNA is TGTGCCAGCAGCTATGGGGGACAAGAGACCCAGTACTTC. Residues: CASSYGGQETQYF.